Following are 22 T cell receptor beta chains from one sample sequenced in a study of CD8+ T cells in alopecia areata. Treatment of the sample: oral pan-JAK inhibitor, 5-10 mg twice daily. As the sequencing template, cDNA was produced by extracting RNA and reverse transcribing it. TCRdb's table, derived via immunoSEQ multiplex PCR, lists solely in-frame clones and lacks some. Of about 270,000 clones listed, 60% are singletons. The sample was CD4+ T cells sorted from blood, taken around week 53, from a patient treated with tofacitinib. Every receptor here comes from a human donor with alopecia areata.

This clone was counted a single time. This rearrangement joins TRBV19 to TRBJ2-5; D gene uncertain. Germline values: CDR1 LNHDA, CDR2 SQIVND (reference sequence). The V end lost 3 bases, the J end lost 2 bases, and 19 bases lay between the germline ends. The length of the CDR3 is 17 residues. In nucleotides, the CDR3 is TGTGCCAGTAGTATCGCCAGCGTGGCCGAAGAGCAAGAGACCCAGTACTTC. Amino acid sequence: CASSIASVAEEQETQYF.

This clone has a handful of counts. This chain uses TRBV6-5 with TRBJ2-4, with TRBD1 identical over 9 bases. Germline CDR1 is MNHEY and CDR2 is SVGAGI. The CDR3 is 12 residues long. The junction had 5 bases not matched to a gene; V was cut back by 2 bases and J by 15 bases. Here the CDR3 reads CASSYGTGLLYF. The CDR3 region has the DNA TGTGCCAGCAGTTACGGGACAGGGCTTCTGTACTTC.

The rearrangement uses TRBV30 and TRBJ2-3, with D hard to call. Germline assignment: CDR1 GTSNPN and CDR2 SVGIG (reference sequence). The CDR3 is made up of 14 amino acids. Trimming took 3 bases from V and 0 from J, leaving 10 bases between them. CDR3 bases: TGTGCCTGGAGGGTAGGCCTTAGCACAGATACGCAGTATTTT. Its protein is CAWRVGLSTDTQYF.

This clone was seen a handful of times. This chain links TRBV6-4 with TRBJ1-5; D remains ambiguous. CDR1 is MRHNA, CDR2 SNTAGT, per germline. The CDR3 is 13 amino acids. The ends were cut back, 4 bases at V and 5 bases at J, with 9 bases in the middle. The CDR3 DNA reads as TGTGCCAGCAGTGCCGAGCGGGATCAGCCCCAGCATTTT. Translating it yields CASSAERDQPQHF.

Written as DNA, the CDR3 is TGTGCCTGGCGAGAAGGGGGACTGATCTATGGCTACACCTTC. Protein product: CAWREGGLIYGYTF. The chain recombines TRBV30 with TRBJ1-2; D perhaps matches TRBD1 (6 bases). CDR3 length equals 14 residues. The germline V gene has CDR1 GTSNPN and CDR2 SVGIG (reference sequence). The germline V and J ends were trimmed by 5 bases and 4 bases, with 17 bases remaining between them. The variable domain in full, completed from reference TRBV30 and TRBJ1-2, reads SQTIHQWPATLVQPVGSPLSLECTVEGTSNPNLYWYRQAAGRGLQLLFYSVGIGQISSEVPQNLSASRPQDRQFILSSKKLLLSDSGFYLCAWREGGLIYGYTFGSGTRLTVV.

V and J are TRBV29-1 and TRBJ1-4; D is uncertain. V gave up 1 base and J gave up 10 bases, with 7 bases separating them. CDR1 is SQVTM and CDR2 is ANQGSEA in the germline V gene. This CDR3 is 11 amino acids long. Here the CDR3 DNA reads TGCAGCGTTGAAGGGATTGGAAAACTGTTTTTT. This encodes CSVEGIGKLFF.

DNA of the CDR3: TGTGCCAGCAGACCAGAAGGAAGAGGAAAACTGTTTTTT. The encoded protein is CASRPEGRGKLFF. This chain uses TRBV7-8 with TRBJ1-4; no clear D. Between the trimmed V and J ends, which lost 6 bases and 10 bases, there was a span of 15 bases. The germline V gene encodes CDR1 SGHVS and CDR2 FQNEAQ. The CDR3 length is 13 residues. The full variable domain, with the rest looked up from reference TRBV7-8 and TRBJ1-4, is GAGVSQSPRYKVAKRGQDVALRCDPISGHVSLFWYQQALGQGPEFLTYFQNEAQLDKSGLPSDRFFAERPEGSVSTLKIQRTQQEDSAVYLCASRPEGRGKLFFGSGTQLSVL.

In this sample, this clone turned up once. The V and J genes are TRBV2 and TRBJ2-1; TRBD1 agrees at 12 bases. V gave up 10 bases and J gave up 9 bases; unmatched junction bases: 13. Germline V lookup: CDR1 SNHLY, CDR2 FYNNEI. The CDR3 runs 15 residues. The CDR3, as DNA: TGTGCCATCCTCATCGGGACAGGGGGCCAAAGTGAGCAGTTCTTC. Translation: CAILIGTGGQSEQFF.

For the CDR3, the DNA is TGTGCCAGCAGCCAAGAGAGGGACTCACCCCTCCACTTT. It yields the protein CASSQERDSPLHF. The V call is TRBV4-2, the J call TRBJ1-6; perhaps TRBD1 as D (5 bases). V dropped 0 bases and J dropped 10 bases, with 7 bases sitting between them. CDR3 size: 13 residues. Germline lookup yields CDR1 LGHNA and CDR2 YNFKEQ.

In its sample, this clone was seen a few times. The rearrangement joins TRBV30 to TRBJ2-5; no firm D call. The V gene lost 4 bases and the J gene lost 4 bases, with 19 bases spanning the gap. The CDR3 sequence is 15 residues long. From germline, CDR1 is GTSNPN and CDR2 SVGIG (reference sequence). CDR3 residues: CAWTMGPGNVETQYF. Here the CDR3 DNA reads TGTGCCTGGACCATGGGCCCTGGGAACGTAGAGACCCAGTACTTC. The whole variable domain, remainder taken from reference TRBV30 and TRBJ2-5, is SQTIHQWPATLVQPVGSPLSLECTVEGTSNPNLYWYRQAAGRGLQLLFYSVGIGQISSEVPQNLSASRPQDRQFILSSKKLLLSDSGFYLCAWTMGPGNVETQYFGPGTRLLVL.

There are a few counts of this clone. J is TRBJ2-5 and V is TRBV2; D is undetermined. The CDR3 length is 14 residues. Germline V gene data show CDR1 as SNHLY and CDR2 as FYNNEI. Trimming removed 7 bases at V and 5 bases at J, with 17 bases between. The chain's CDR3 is CASTFSDAGETQYF. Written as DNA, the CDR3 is TGTGCCAGCACCTTCTCGGACGCCGGCGAGACCCAGTACTTC.

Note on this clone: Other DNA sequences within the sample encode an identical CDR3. CDR3 DNA: TGTGCCAGCAGCGTCGACAGATACAATGAGCAGTTCTTC. Protein product: CASSVDRYNEQFF. This chain connects TRBV9 to TRBJ2-1; maybe TRBD1 (5 bases). The CDR3 spans 13 residues. Deletions cut 2 bases from V and 4 bases from J, with 7 bases between. Germline lookup yields CDR1 SGDLS and CDR2 YYNGEE.

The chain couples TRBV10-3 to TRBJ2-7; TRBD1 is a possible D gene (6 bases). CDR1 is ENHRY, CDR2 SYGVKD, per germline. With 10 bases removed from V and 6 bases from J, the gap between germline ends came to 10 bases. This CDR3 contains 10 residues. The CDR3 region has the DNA TGTGCCACTGGACAGAGCGAGCAGTACTTC. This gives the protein CATGQSEQYF.

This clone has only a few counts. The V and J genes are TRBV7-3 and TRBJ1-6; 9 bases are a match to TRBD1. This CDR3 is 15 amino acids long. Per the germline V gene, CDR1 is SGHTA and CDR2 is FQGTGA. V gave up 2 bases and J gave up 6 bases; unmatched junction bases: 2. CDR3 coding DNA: TGTGCCAGCAGCTTACTGGGACAGGGTAATTCACCCCTCCACTTT. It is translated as CASSLLGQGNSPLHF.

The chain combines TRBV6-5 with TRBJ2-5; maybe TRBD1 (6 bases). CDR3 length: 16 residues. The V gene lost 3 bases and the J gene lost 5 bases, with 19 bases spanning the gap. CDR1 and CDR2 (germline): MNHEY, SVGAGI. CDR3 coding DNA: TGTGCCAGCAGTTATTTACCGGGTCAGGGGCCCGAGACCCAGTACTTC. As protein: CASSYLPGQGPETQYF.

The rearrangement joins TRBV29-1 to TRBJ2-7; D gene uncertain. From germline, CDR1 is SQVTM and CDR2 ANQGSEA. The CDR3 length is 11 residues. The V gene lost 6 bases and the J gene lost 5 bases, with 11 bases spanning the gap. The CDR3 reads CSVLKRDEQYF. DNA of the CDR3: TGCAGCGTCTTGAAAAGGGACGAGCAGTACTTC.

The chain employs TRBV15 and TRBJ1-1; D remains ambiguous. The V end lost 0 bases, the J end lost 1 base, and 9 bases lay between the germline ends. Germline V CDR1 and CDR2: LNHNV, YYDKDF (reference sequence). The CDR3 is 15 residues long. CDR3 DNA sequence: TGTGCCACCAGCAGAGAAAGGGTCGAGAACACTGAAGCTTTCTTT. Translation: CATSRERVENTEAFF.

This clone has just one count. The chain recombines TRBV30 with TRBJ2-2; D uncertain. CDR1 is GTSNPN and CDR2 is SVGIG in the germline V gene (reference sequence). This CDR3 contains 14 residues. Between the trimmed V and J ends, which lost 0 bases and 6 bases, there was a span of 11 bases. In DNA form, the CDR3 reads TGTGCCTGGAGTGTAGACTCCCCTCCCGGGGAGCTGTTTTTT. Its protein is CAWSVDSPPGELFF.

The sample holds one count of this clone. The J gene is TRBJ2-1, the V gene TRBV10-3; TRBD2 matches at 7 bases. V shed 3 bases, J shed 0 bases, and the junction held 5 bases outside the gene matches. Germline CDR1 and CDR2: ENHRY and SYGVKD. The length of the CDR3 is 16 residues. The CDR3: CAISEQAGSSYNEQFF. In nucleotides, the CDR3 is TGTGCCATCAGTGAACAAGCGGGGTCCTCCTACAATGAGCAGTTCTTC.

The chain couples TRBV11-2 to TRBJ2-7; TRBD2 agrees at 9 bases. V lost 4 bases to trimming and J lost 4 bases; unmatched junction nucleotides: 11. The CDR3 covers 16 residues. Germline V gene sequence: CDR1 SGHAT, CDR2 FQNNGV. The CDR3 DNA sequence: TGTGCCAGCAGCTCTGGACTAGGAGCGGGGGGTTACGAGCAGTACTTC. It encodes CASSSGLGAGGYEQYF.

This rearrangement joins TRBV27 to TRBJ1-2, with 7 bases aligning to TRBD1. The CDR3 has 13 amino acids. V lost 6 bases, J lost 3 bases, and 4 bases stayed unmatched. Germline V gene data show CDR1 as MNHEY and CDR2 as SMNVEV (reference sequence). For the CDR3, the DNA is TGTGCCAGCAGACCCACAGGGGACTATGGCTACACCTTC. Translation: CASRPTGDYGYTF.

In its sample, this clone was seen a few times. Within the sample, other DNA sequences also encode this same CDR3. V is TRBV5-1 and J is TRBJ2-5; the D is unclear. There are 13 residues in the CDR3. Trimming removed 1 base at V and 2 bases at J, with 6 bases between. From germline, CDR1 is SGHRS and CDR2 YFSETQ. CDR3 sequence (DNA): TGCGCCAGCAGCTTGACAGCACAAGAGACCCAGTACTTC. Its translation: CASSLTAQETQYF.